Listed here are 26 T cell receptor beta chains from one sample, sequenced in a study of metastatic and nonmetastatic thyroid tumors. TCRdb reanalyzed the PCR reads via MiXCR. The table records some 16,000 clones, approximately 24% of them present only once. Patients had received no treatment of any kind before thyroid surgery. Sequences were obtained from tumor tissue. Source of these receptors: a male donor with papillary thyroid cancer or a benign thyroid nodule (not recorded which). Some clones in this sample may be carry-over from other donors' samples.

The chain links TRBV7-6 to TRBJ2-1, with D unresolved. CDR1 is SGHVS and CDR2 is FNYEAQ in the germline V gene. Trimming left V 4 bases short and J 0 bases short, with 10 bases between. This CDR3 region has 15 residues. CDR3 coding DNA: TGTGCCAGCAGCTATAAGATGAGCTCCTACAATGAGCAGTTCTTC. Translated, it gives CASSYKMSSYNEQFF. Looking up the rest from reference TRBV7-6 and TRBJ2-1 gives the full variable domain: GAGVSQSPRYKVTKRGQDVALRCDPISGHVSLYWYRQALGQGPEFLTYFNYEAQQDKSGLPNDRFSAERPEGSISTLTIQRTEQRDSAMYRCASSYKMSSYNEQFFGPGTRLTVL.

This clone was detected a few times. This chain joins TRBV2 and TRBJ2-2; D is perhaps TRBD1 (5 bases). Between the trimmed V and J ends, which lost 10 bases and 0 bases, there was a span of 21 bases. This CDR3 is built from 17 residues. Germline values: CDR1 SNHLY, CDR2 FYNNEI. In DNA form, the CDR3 reads TGTGCCAACCAGGGTCCCCAGGGCTGTGCGAACACCGGGGAGCTGTTTTTT. This gives the protein CANQGPQGCANTGELFF. Variable domain in full (rest from reference TRBV2 and TRBJ2-2): EPEVTQTPSHQVTQMGQEVILRCVPISNHLYFYWYRQILGQKVEFLVSFYNNEISEKSEIFDDQFSVERPDGSNFTLKIRSTKLEDSAMYFCANQGPQGCANTGELFFGEGSRLTVL.

V usage is TRBV20-1 and J usage is TRBJ1-2, with D perhaps TRBD1 (5 bases). The CDR3 is 15 residues long. Germline V CDR1 and CDR2: DFQATT, SNEGSKA (reference sequence). Trimming took off 6 bases at V and 2 bases at J, with 19 bases between the two ends. CDR3 sequence reads: CSAQPPPAGNYGYTF. The CDR3 DNA sequence: TGCAGTGCGCAACCACCCCCCGCAGGGAACTATGGCTACACCTTC.

This clone was found many times. The chain uses TRBV24-1 and TRBJ2-2; D might be TRBD2 (5 bases). The CDR3 is made up of 16 amino acids. The germline gives CDR1 KGHDR, CDR2 SFDVKD. V lost 1 base to trimming and J lost 4 bases, with 12 bases between them. In DNA, the CDR3 is TGTGCCACCAGTGATTTTGGTAGGGCGGGCACCGGGGAGCTGTTTTTT. Amino acid sequence: CATSDFGRAGTGELFF.

This clone has at least ten counts. The V gene is TRBV25-1, the J gene TRBJ1-2; the D is unclear. The germline gives CDR1 MGHDK, CDR2 SYGVNS. This CDR3 spans 13 amino acids. The V end was cut by 3 bases, the J end by 8 bases, with 13 bases between. The CDR3 DNA reads as TGTGCCAGCAGTGATGTGAGGGCGAGGGGCTACACCTTC. This encodes CASSDVRARGYTF.

By sample fraction, this clone is medium-sized. The V gene is TRBV28, the J gene TRBJ1-2, with D uncertain. Trimming shortened V by 6 bases and J by 8 bases, and 16 bases separated the two germline ends. This CDR3 has 13 amino acids. The germline gives CDR1 MDHEN, CDR2 SYDVKM. This CDR3 is CASSCSIYAGYTF. CDR3 in DNA: TGTGCCAGCAGCTGCAGTATATATGCGGGCTACACCTTC.

This clone has ten or more counts. The chain carries TRBV6-5 and TRBJ2-1; 8 bases match TRBD2. The germline CDR1 and CDR2 sequences are MNHEY and SVGAGI. V trimming: 7 bases; J trimming: 9 bases; junction bases outside the gene matches: 23. CDR3 length equals 18 residues. CDR3 in amino acids: CASTRQGGRHPPSSEQFF. The CDR3 region has the DNA TGTGCCAGCACCCGCCAGGGCGGGAGGCATCCCCCTTCGAGTGAGCAGTTCTTC.

This clone showed up just a few times. The genes are TRBV19 and TRBJ2-7; D call uncertain. Trimming took off 5 bases at V and 0 bases at J, with 5 bases between the two ends. Germline CDR1 reads LNHDA; CDR2 reads SQIVND (reference sequence). This CDR3 is built from 12 residues. The CDR3 DNA reads as TGTGCCAGTAGTGGTGACTCCTACGAGCAGTACTTC. Protein: CASSGDSYEQYF. Drawing the rest from reference TRBV19 and TRBJ2-7, the complete variable domain is DGGITQSPKYLFRKEGQNVTLSCEQNLNHDAMYWYRQDPGQGLRLIYYSQIVNDFQKGDIAEGYSVSREKKESFPLTVTSAQKNPTAFYLCASSGDSYEQYFGPGTRLTVT.

The chain couples TRBV28 to TRBJ1-4; TRBD1 is a possible D gene (6 bases). The CDR3 sequence is 13 residues long. Looked up from germline, CDR1 is MDHEN and CDR2 is SYDVKM. Deletions cut 6 bases from V and 8 bases from J, with 13 bases between. For the CDR3, the DNA is TGTGCCAGCAGCGGGGGCGGTGGAGAAAAACTGTTTTTT. The encoded protein is CASSGGGGEKLFF. Based on the CDR3 plus reference TRBV28 and TRBJ1-4, the full variable domain is DVKVTQSSRYLVKRTGEKVFLECVQDMDHENMFWYRQDPGLGLRLIYFSYDVKMKEKGDIPEGYSVSREKKERFSLILESASTNQTSMYLCASSGGGGEKLFFGSGTQLSVL.

This clone has only a few counts. J is TRBJ2-1 and V is TRBV28, with a weak D call TRBD2 (5 bases). Germline V lookup: CDR1 MDHEN, CDR2 SYDVKM. Trimming removed 7 bases at V and 8 bases at J, with 18 bases between. CDR3 length equals 14 residues. The CDR3 bases are TGTGCCAGCAAGGTAGGGTACGGGATATATGAGCAGTTCTTC. This codes for CASKVGYGIYEQFF.

Many counts were recorded for this clone. V and J are TRBV30 and TRBJ1-2; tentative D call: TRBD1 (6 bases). The germline CDR1 and CDR2 sequences are GTSNPN and SVGIG (reference sequence). Deletions cut 5 bases from V and 3 bases from J, with 19 bases between. The CDR3 consists of 15 residues. The CDR3 bases are TGTGCCTGGTGGGTGGGCACAGGGTATCACTATGGCTACACCTTC. Translated: CAWWVGTGYHYGYTF.

The V gene is TRBV20-1, the J gene TRBJ1-2; 9 nucleotides agree with TRBD1. The ends lost 5 bases at V and 7 bases at J; junction bases unmatched: 8. The germline V gene has CDR1 DFQATT and CDR2 SNEGSKA (reference sequence). The CDR3 covers 13 residues. The CDR3 reads CSAPPQGAVGYTF. Written as DNA, the CDR3 is TGCAGTGCTCCTCCACAGGGGGCTGTTGGCTACACCTTC.

Many counts were recorded for this clone. A single base separates this from a much larger clone, so it may be a read error. It is likely a read error, because the conserved phenylalanine at the end of the CDR3 is missing. The chain has TRBV13 and TRBJ2-1; D uncertain. V lost 2 bases to trimming and J lost 9 bases, with 11 bases between them. This CDR3 spans 13 amino acids. Germline loops: CDR1 PRHDT, CDR2 FYEKMQ (reference sequence). CDR3 region: CASSLRALIEQFL. The CDR3 region has the DNA TGTGCCAGCAGCTTAAGGGCTCTAATTGAGCAGTTCCTC.

At least ten counts were recorded for this clone. The chain links TRBV6-1 to TRBJ2-2; 7 bases are a match to TRBD2. CDR3 size: 16 residues. CDR1 MNHNS and CDR2 SASEGT come from the germline V gene. Trimming cost V 6 bases and J 1 base; bases outside gene matches: 8. CDR3 region: CASRRWSGMNTGELFF. The CDR3 nucleotides are TGTGCCAGCAGGCGGTGGAGCGGGATGAACACCGGGGAGCTGTTTTTT.

The chain carries TRBV20-1 and TRBJ2-5; 7 bases fit TRBD2. The V gene's germline CDR1 is DFQATT and CDR2 SNEGSKA (reference sequence). The CDR3 spans 12 residues. After removal of 6 bases from V and 5 bases from J, the junction contained 6 bases not matched to a gene. The CDR3 bases are TGCAGTGCAAAACTAGCGTTGGAGACCCAGTACTTC. Its protein is CSAKLALETQYF.

This chain joins TRBV9 and TRBJ2-7; 8 bases fit TRBD2. V dropped 7 bases and J dropped 6; count of bases not matched to a gene: 9. CDR3 length equals 13 residues. From germline, CDR1 is SGDLS and CDR2 YYNGEE. This CDR3 reads CASGSGNHLEQYF. In nucleotides, the CDR3 is TGTGCCAGCGGTAGCGGGAACCACCTCGAGCAGTACTTC. The full variable domain, completed using reference TRBV9 and TRBJ2-7, is DSGVTQTPKHLITATGQRVTLRCSPRSGDLSVYWYQQSLDQGLQFLIQYYNGEERAKGNILERFSAQQFPDLHSELNLSSLELGDSALYFCASGSGNHLEQYFGPGTRLTVT.

This clone was observed many times. The CDR3 carries no conserved terminal phenylalanine or tryptophan, so it likely arises from a read error. The DNA is left out, because the CDR3 cannot be placed on it with certainty; the CDR3 is given as TCRdb lists it. CDR3 region: CASSPQKT. The chain joins TRBV9 to TRBJ1-2. Germline assignment: CDR1 SGDLS and CDR2 YYNGEE. The CDR3 totals 8 residues, both ends included.

This clone was observed at least ten times. The CDR3 DNA is TGTGCCAGCAGCCCGAGCGTACGGGGGGAGCAGTACTTC. Its translation: CASSPSVRGEQYF. The V and J genes are TRBV2 and TRBJ2-7; maybe TRBD2 (6 bases). Germline V gene sequence: CDR1 SNHLY, CDR2 FYNNEI. V gave up 6 bases and J gave up 7 bases, with 16 bases separating them. The CDR3 totals 13 residues.

In this sample, this clone turned up many times. The CDR3 DNA reads as TGTGCCAGCAGAACGGGGTCGGAGACCCAGTACTTC. It yields the protein CASRTGSETQYF. This chain uses TRBV2 with TRBJ2-5, with a possible D match to TRBD2 (5 bases). The CDR3 length is 12 residues. Trimming took 6 bases from V and 5 from J, leaving 10 bases between them. Germline V gene data show CDR1 as SNHLY and CDR2 as FYNNEI.

There are a few counts of this clone. The V call is TRBV28, the J call TRBJ2-2; perhaps TRBD1 as D (5 bases). Per germline, CDR1 MDHEN and CDR2 SYDVKM. The CDR3 has 16 residues. The V end lost 5 bases, the J end lost 4 bases, and 17 bases lay between the germline ends. The CDR3 nucleotides are TGTGCCAGCAGTATTATACAGGCCGGCGTCACCGGGGAGCTGTTTTTT. It codes for CASSIIQAGVTGELFF.

By share, this clone counts as medium-sized. The gene calls are TRBV5-1 and TRBJ1-4; 7 nucleotides match TRBD1. CDR3 length: 19 residues. The germline V gene has CDR1 SGHRS and CDR2 YFSETQ. The junction had 11 bases not matched to a gene; V was cut back by 0 bases and J by 0 bases. The CDR3 is CASSLDRQGRSSTNEKLFF. The DNA of the CDR3 is TGCGCCAGCAGCTTGGACCGACAGGGTAGAAGTTCAACTAATGAAAAACTGTTTTTT.

This clone was seen ten or more times. A clone one base away is much larger, so this may be a read error. This chain connects TRBV11-2 to TRBJ2-7, with D possibly matching TRBD1 (6 bases). CDR3 length: 14 amino acids. V lost 5 bases to trimming and J lost 6 bases, with 17 bases between them. Germline-derived CDR1 and CDR2 are SGHAT and FQNNGV. CDR3 DNA sequence: TGTGCCAGCAGCCCCCAGACAGGATACTGCGAGCAGTACTTC. Protein sequence: CASSPQTGYCEQYF.

The genes are TRBV4-1 and TRBJ2-7, with D perhaps given as TRBD1 or TRBD2 (5 bases each). V dropped 1 base and J dropped 2 bases, with 9 bases sitting between them. Per the germline V gene, CDR1 is MGHRA and CDR2 is YSYEKL. CDR3 size: 14 residues. CDR3 coding DNA: TGCGCCAGCAGCCAAGGGGGGATCCCCTACGAGCAGTACTTC. This encodes CASSQGGIPYEQYF.

The rearrangement joins TRBV12-3 or TRBV12-4 to TRBJ2-3, with 13 bases identical to TRBD2. V shed 3 bases and J 5 bases; nucleotides not matched to a gene: 8. The CDR3 loop spans 17 amino acids. CDR3 coding DNA: TGTGCCAGCAGTTTTAGCCCGGGACTAGCGGGACAAGATACGCAGTATTTT. This sequence encodes CASSFSPGLAGQDTQYF.

At least ten counts were recorded for this clone. The rearrangement joins TRBV5-4 to TRBJ1-2; 8 nucleotides match TRBD1. Looked up from germline, CDR1 is SGHNT and CDR2 is YYREEE (reference sequence). This CDR3 contains 17 residues. Trimming took 4 bases from V and 8 from J; bases not matched to a gene: 19. CDR3 bases: TGTGCCAGCAGCCTGGAGGCAGGACAGGGCCCACCAGGAGGCTACACCTTC. Translating gives CASSLEAGQGPPGGYTF.

In its sample, this clone ranks as large (0.1 to 1%). The gene calls are TRBV19 and TRBJ2-1; 12 bases align to TRBD1. Germline CDR1 and CDR2: LNHDA and SQIVND (reference sequence). This CDR3 is built from 15 residues. After removal of 4 bases from V and 7 bases from J, the junction contained 5 bases not matched to a gene. The CDR3 sequence is CASSRGQGALNEQFF. The DNA for the CDR3 is TGTGCCAGTAGTAGGGGACAGGGGGCTCTAAATGAGCAGTTCTTC.